Presented here are 30 T cell receptor beta chains from one specimen sequenced in a study of cytomegalovirus exposure and HLA in healthy donors. Both 60 Vbeta primers and 13 Jbeta primers went into the PCR. Some clones are missing from TCRdb's copy, which holds only in-frame ones; the method was immunoSEQ multiplex PCR. Here the sample spans roughly 120,000 clones, 75% to 85% being singletons. The specimen was PBMCs. These TCRs come from a man in his fifties or sixties in good health and CMV-seronegative.

The chain uses TRBV5-4 and TRBJ1-2; 9 nucleotides align to TRBD1. Germline CDR1 and CDR2: SGHNT and YYREEE (reference sequence). The trim removed 1 base at V and 6 bases at J, leaving 4 bases unmatched. CDR3 length: 14 amino acids. The CDR3 here is CASSLPTGGNGYTF. CDR3 nucleotides: TGTGCCAGCAGCTTGCCCACAGGGGGCAATGGCTACACCTTC.

The chain carries TRBV9 and TRBJ2-1; 8 positions match TRBD2. There are 15 residues in the CDR3. J was trimmed by 0 bases and V by 4 bases; bases with no gene match: 3. The germline V gene has CDR1 SGDLS and CDR2 YYNGEE. The CDR3 region is CASSPSGGSYNEQFF. In DNA form, the CDR3 reads TGTGCCAGCAGCCCGAGCGGGGGCTCCTACAATGAGCAGTTCTTC.

This clone was seen only a few times. The genes are TRBV23-1 and TRBJ2-7; TRBD1 might be the D (6 bases). TRBV23-1 is reported as an ORF; its role is uncertain. The CDR3 is 14 amino acids. The V gene lost 6 bases and the J gene lost 3 bases, with 15 bases spanning the gap. Written as DNA, the CDR3 is TGCGCCAGCAGATTAGCCCGGGACAACTACGAGCAGTACTTC. As protein: CASRLARDNYEQYF.

The genes are TRBV6-1 and TRBJ2-7, with 11 positions matching TRBD1. CDR1 and CDR2 from the germline V gene are MNHNS and SASEGT. This CDR3 contains 15 residues. V dropped 1 base and J dropped 3; count of bases not matched to a gene: 2. This chain's CDR3 is CASSEGGQGVYEQYF. The CDR3 nucleotides are TGTGCCAGCAGTGAAGGGGGACAGGGGGTCTACGAGCAGTACTTC.

CDR3 loop: CASSQRGVTYEQYF. In DNA, the CDR3 is TGTGCCAGCAGCCAGCGCGGAGTGACCTACGAGCAGTACTTC. The V call is TRBV5-5, the J call TRBJ2-7; no firm D call. CDR3 length: 14 amino acids. V lost 4 bases to trimming and J lost 2 bases, with 13 bases between them. Germline lookup yields CDR1 SGHKS and CDR2 YYEKEE (reference sequence).

This chain connects TRBV7-2 to TRBJ2-3, with D perhaps matching TRBD2 (6 bases). CDR3 length: 18 residues. Germline CDR1 is SGHTA and CDR2 is FQGNSA. V was pared by 2 bases and J by 4 bases, with 22 bases between. CDR3 in amino acids: CASSLNGVSGDRADTQYF. In nucleotides, the CDR3 is TGTGCCAGCAGCTTAAACGGTGTGTCGGGGGACCGGGCAGATACGCAGTATTTT.

Turning to this clone: At one of its ends the junction is not consistent with the germline gene, which may arise from a read error. The chain combines TRBV7-7 with TRBJ1-2; D gene uncertain. The germline gives CDR1 SSHAT, CDR2 FNYEAQ (reference sequence). The CDR3 contains 14 residues. CDR3 residues: CASSFPGVPTIYGF. CDR3 sequence (DNA): TGTGCCAGCAGCTTCCCCGGGGTGCCCACTATTTATGGCTTC.

The DNA of the CDR3 is TGTGCCATCAGTGAGTCAGATAACGTCGGCACCTTC. The encoded protein is CAISESDNVGTF. The V gene is TRBV10-3, the J gene TRBJ1-2; D not certain. The CDR3 totals 12 residues. Trimming cost V 0 bases and J 13 bases, with 12 bases left between them. The germline V gene has CDR1 ENHRY and CDR2 SYGVKD.

V and J are TRBV7-2 and TRBJ2-7; 9 bases agree with TRBD1. The germline CDR1 and CDR2 sequences are SGHTA and FQGNSA. The CDR3 consists of 14 residues. The J segment lost 7 bases and the V segment lost 4 bases, leaving 8 bases of the junction unmatched. CDR3 DNA sequence: TGTGCCAGCAGCTCCACACAGGGGGCGGGAGAGCAGTACGTC. This sequence encodes CASSSTQGAGEQYV.

V and J are TRBV11-3 and TRBJ1-1; possible D gene TRBD1, 5 bases. With 3 bases removed from V and 1 base from J, the gap between germline ends came to 6 bases. Germline V CDR1 and CDR2: SGHNT, YENEEA. The CDR3 covers 13 residues. The DNA for the CDR3 is TGTGCCAGCAGCTTGACAGCGAACACTGAAGCTTTCTTT. Its protein product is CASSLTANTEAFF. The entire variable domain, with the rest obtained from reference TRBV11-3 and TRBJ1-1, is as follows: EAGVVQSPRYKIIEKKQPVAFWCNPISGHNTLYWYLQNLGQGPELLIRYENEEAVDDSQLPKDRFSAERLKGVDSTLKIQPAELGDSAVYLCASSLTANTEAFFGQGTRLTVV.

This sequence joins TRBV6-1 and TRBJ1-2; 7 bases are shared with TRBD1. The CDR3 extends over 15 amino acids. V shed 0 bases and J 8 bases; nucleotides not matched to a gene: 9. Germline V gene data show CDR1 as MNHNS and CDR2 as SASEGT. In DNA, the CDR3 is TGTGCCAGCAGTGAAGCGCAAGGGGGCAGGTGGGGCTACACCTTC. It translates to CASSEAQGGRWGYTF.

The V and J genes are TRBV7-2 and TRBJ2-7, with 8 bases lining up with TRBD2. V was clipped by 1 base and J by 1 base; unmatched bases: 3. Germline CDR1 reads SGHTA; CDR2 reads FQGNSA. The CDR3 spans 15 residues. CDR3 in DNA: TGTGCCAGCAGCTTAGGAACTAGCGGTTCCTACGAGCAGTACTTC. It yields the protein CASSLGTSGSYEQYF.

This clone was recorded once. The chain carries TRBV4-1 and TRBJ1-1; 8 nucleotides align to TRBD1. Trimming at V came to 4 bases and at J to 1 base, leaving 2 bases not matched to a gene. Germline lookup yields CDR1 MGHRA and CDR2 YSYEKL. This CDR3 is 14 amino acids long. CDR3 nucleotides: TGCGCCAGCAGCCGTGACAGGGGGAACACTGAAGCTTTCTTT. It codes for CASSRDRGNTEAFF.

This clone was detected once. V gene TRBV15 combines with J gene TRBJ1-3, with TRBD1 matching 11 bases. The CDR3 runs to 17 residues. CDR1 is LNHNV, CDR2 YYDKDF, per germline (reference sequence). V lost 1 base to trimming and J lost 4 bases; unmatched junction nucleotides: 6. The CDR3 nucleotides read TGTGCCACCAGCAGAGTGGTGCGGACAGGGGGCGGAAACACCATATATTTT. Amino acids: CATSRVVRTGGGNTIYF.

V gene TRBV2 combines with J gene TRBJ2-7, with D maybe TRBD2 (5 bases). Germline loops: CDR1 SNHLY, CDR2 FYNNEI. This CDR3 has 15 residues. V dropped 2 bases and J dropped 6 bases, with 17 bases sitting between them. Here the CDR3 reads CASSERLSYSAEQYF. CDR3 nucleotides: TGTGCCAGCAGTGAAAGGCTCTCCTATAGCGCCGAGCAGTACTTC.

This clone appeared once. The V and J genes are TRBV7-7 and TRBJ1-3, with 9 bases identical to TRBD1. CDR3 size: 19 residues. Germline V CDR1 and CDR2: SSHAT, FNYEAQ (reference sequence). V gave up 4 bases and J gave up 1 base; unmatched junction bases: 14. CDR3 protein: CASSCMGRDRDGSGNTIYF. The CDR3 DNA follows: TGTGCCAGCAGCTGTATGGGCCGGGACAGGGATGGGTCTGGAAACACCATATATTTT.

The J gene is TRBJ1-2, the V gene TRBV19; D is undetermined. The CDR3 totals 12 residues. Germline V gene data show CDR1 as LNHDA and CDR2 as SQIVND (reference sequence). V was clipped by 6 bases and J by 4 bases, with 9 bases between them. The CDR3 nucleotides read TGTGCCAGTAGGGTATCTATCTATGGCTACACCTTC. It specifies CASRVSIYGYTF.

V usage is TRBV6-1 and J usage is TRBJ2-2; TRBD2 matches 12 bases. The V segment lost 4 bases and the J segment 6 bases; nucleotides outside the gene matches: 6. Germline loops: CDR1 MNHNS, CDR2 SASEGT. The CDR3 runs to 16 residues. CDR3 sequence reads: CASSGSSGGAPGELFF. The CDR3 DNA reads as TGTGCCAGCAGTGGCTCTAGCGGGGGGGCTCCCGGGGAGCTGTTTTTT.

The CDR3 reads CASSLFGLAGAGETQYF. The CDR3 bases are TGTGCCAGCAGCTTGTTTGGACTAGCGGGGGCGGGGGAGACCCAGTACTTC. The genes are TRBV5-4 and TRBJ2-5, with 13 bases that match TRBD2. The V segment lost 1 base and the J segment 5 bases; nucleotides outside the gene matches: 8. The V gene's germline CDR1 is SGHNT and CDR2 YYREEE (reference sequence). The CDR3 has 17 amino acids.

The chain couples TRBV9 to TRBJ2-3, with a weak D call TRBD2 (5 bases). The CDR3 consists of 17 residues. V was shortened by 0 bases and J by 1 base, with 15 bases between the two germline ends. Germline assignment: CDR1 SGDLS and CDR2 YYNGEE. The DNA of the CDR3 is TGTGCCAGCAGCGTAGTGGTGAGCGGAGATGGCACAGATACGCAGTATTTT. Its protein is CASSVVVSGDGTDTQYF.

The chain combines TRBV7-6 with TRBJ2-7; D is undetermined. Trimming shortened V by 5 bases and J by 5 bases, and 22 bases separated the two germline ends. Germline-derived CDR1 and CDR2 are SGHVS and FNYEAQ. The CDR3 covers 16 residues. CDR3 nucleotide sequence: TGTGCCAGCAGCACCCGCGCCAACTCGAAGTCCCACGAGCAGTACTTC. Residues: CASSTRANSKSHEQYF. Looking up the rest from reference TRBV7-6 and TRBJ2-7 gives the full variable domain: GAGVSQSPRYKVTKRGQDVALRCDPISGHVSLYWYRQALGQGPEFLTYFNYEAQQDKSGLPNDRFSAERPEGSISTLTIQRTEQRDSAMYRCASSTRANSKSHEQYFGPGTRLTVT.

The J gene is TRBJ1-3, the V gene TRBV10-3, with 7 bases identical to TRBD1. Germline CDR1 ENHRY, CDR2 SYGVKD. This CDR3 comprises 16 residues. V lost 0 bases, J lost 0 bases, and 2 bases stayed unmatched. The CDR3 coding sequence is TGTGCCATCAGTGAGTCGGGACAGCTCTCTGGAAACACCATATATTTT. Its translation is CAISESGQLSGNTIYF.

This chain joins TRBV28 and TRBJ2-7; 10 nucleotides align to TRBD2. V lost 6 bases to trimming and J lost 0 bases; unmatched junction nucleotides: 17. Germline V CDR1 and CDR2: MDHEN, SYDVKM. CDR3 length equals 19 residues. The CDR3 sequence is CASRGRAPSSGGSSYEQYV. The DNA of the CDR3 is TGTGCCAGCAGGGGACGGGCACCTTCTAGCGGGGGTAGCTCCTACGAGCAGTACGTC.

The genes are TRBV2 and TRBJ2-4; no clear D gene. The V end was cut by 7 bases, the J end by 6 bases, with 19 bases between. From germline, CDR1 is SNHLY and CDR2 FYNNEI. This CDR3 is built from 15 residues. CDR3 nucleotide sequence: TGTGCCAGCACCCGGTGGGCCCTGGCTTCAAACATTCAGTACTTC. Translated: CASTRWALASNIQYF.

The gene calls are TRBV5-6 and TRBJ2-7; 11 bases map to TRBD2. The CDR3 is made up of 16 amino acids. CDR1 is SGHDT, CDR2 YYEEEE, per germline. V lost 0 bases and J lost 3; bases outside the gene matches: 5. The chain's CDR3 is CASSLGLAGTYYEQYF. The CDR3 coding sequence is TGTGCCAGCAGCTTGGGACTAGCGGGGACCTACTACGAGCAGTACTTC.

The rearrangement joins TRBV6-1 to TRBJ2-7, with D perhaps TRBD1 (6 bases). Trimming stripped 4 bases from V and 0 bases from J, with 16 bases between. The CDR3 has 16 amino acids. Germline values: CDR1 MNHNS, CDR2 SASEGT. The CDR3 is CASSGGQPENSYEQYF. DNA for the CDR3: TGTGCCAGCAGTGGGGGGCAGCCTGAAAACTCCTACGAGCAGTACTTC.

This clone was observed once. This chain joins TRBV5-1 and TRBJ1-2; 8 positions match TRBD1. CDR3 length equals 13 residues. V shed 4 bases, J shed 7 bases, and the junction held 6 bases outside the gene matches. The V gene's germline CDR1 is SGHRS and CDR2 YFSETQ. The CDR3 region is CASSVGQGGGYTF. The CDR3 DNA reads TGCGCCAGCAGCGTCGGACAGGGTGGTGGCTACACCTTC.

Only one count was recorded for this clone. The chain couples TRBV4-1 to TRBJ1-5; no reliable D call. The length of the CDR3 is 17 residues. V was clipped by 0 bases and J by 1 base, with 13 bases between them. The germline gives CDR1 MGHRA, CDR2 YSYEKL. CDR3 nucleotides: TGCGCCAGCAGCCAAGAGTTTCACAGTGCGAGCAATCAGCCCCAGCATTTT. Its protein product is CASSQEFHSASNQPQHF.

This clone was detected a few times. This chain connects TRBV18 to TRBJ2-7, with 9 bases identical to TRBD1. After removal of 5 bases from V and 0 bases from J, the junction contained 5 bases not matched to a gene. This CDR3 comprises 15 residues. Germline CDR1 reads KGHSH; CDR2 reads LQKENI. For the CDR3, the DNA is TGTGCCAGCTCAACCGGGACAGGGAGCTCCTACGAGCAGTACTTC. It codes for CASSTGTGSSYEQYF. Drawing the rest from reference TRBV18 and TRBJ2-7, the complete variable domain is NAGVMQNPRHLVRRRGQEARLRCSPMKGHSHVYWYRQLPEEGLKFMVYLQKENIIDESGMPKERFSAEFPKEGPSILRIQQVVRGDSAAYFCASSTGTGSSYEQYFGPGTRLTVT.

The V call is TRBV18, the J call TRBJ1-3, with 8 bases lining up with TRBD1. Trimming took 3 bases from V and 0 from J; bases not matched to a gene: 13. The CDR3 consists of 19 residues. The V gene's germline CDR1 is KGHSH and CDR2 LQKENI. CDR3 sequence (DNA): TGTGCCAGCTCACCTATTGCCGGGACAGGACTTAGCTCTGGAAACACCATATATTTT. Residues: CASSPIAGTGLSSGNTIYF.